This passage covers 2 T cell receptor beta chains from one sample sequenced in a study of T cell changes during pregnancy in multiple sclerosis. Only in-frame clones appear in the TCRdb table, and some are missing; sequencing was by immunoSEQ multiplex PCR. The table includes about 47,000 clones, 80% to 95% detected once. This material consisted of peripheral blood, taken in the third trimester of pregnancy. The source is a female donor with multiple sclerosis, enrolled in a pregnancy study.

The V gene is TRBV9, the J gene TRBJ2-5; D is possibly TRBD1 (5 bases). The germline V and J ends were trimmed by 3 bases and 3 bases, with 15 bases remaining between them. Germline V gene lookup returns CDR1 SGDLS and CDR2 YYNGEE. This CDR3 is built from 15 residues. DNA of the CDR3: TGTGCCAGCAGCGAGGGGATGGCAGGGAAAGAGACCCAGTACTTC. This translates into CASSEGMAGKETQYF.

This clone has only one observation. This chain connects TRBV7-2 to TRBJ1-2; 8 bases align to TRBD1. CDR3 length equals 15 residues. The V gene's germline CDR1 is SGHTA and CDR2 FQGNSA. The trim removed 1 base at V and 4 bases at J, leaving 5 bases unmatched. This CDR3 reads CASSLGFGQGYGYTF. The CDR3 DNA sequence: TGTGCCAGCAGCTTAGGGTTCGGACAGGGCTATGGCTACACCTTC.